This T cell receptor beta chain came from a study of beta chain features in type 1 diabetes. This clone has more than one count but fewer than ten. Every bit of the isolated RNA underwent reverse transcription, so sequencing read expressed TCRB transcripts. The table came from immunoSEQ multiplex PCR; TCRdb's copy has only in-frame clones and leaves some out. The sample lists fewer than 350,000 clones, approximately 8% occurring once. Germline V gene data show CDR1 as SGHDT and CDR2 as YYEEEE. This CDR3 has 16 amino acids. V dropped 3 bases and J dropped 7; count of bases not matched to a gene: 14. The source is a woman younger than 30 in good health. The sequencing sample was made of central memory CD4+ T cells from blood. V is TRBV5-6 and J is TRBJ1-1, with 8 bases matching TRBD1. In DNA, the CDR3 is TGTGCCAGCAGCTACCCAGAAGCCAGGGGGCGAAATGAAGCTTTCTTT. Translated, it gives CASSYPEARGRNEAFF.